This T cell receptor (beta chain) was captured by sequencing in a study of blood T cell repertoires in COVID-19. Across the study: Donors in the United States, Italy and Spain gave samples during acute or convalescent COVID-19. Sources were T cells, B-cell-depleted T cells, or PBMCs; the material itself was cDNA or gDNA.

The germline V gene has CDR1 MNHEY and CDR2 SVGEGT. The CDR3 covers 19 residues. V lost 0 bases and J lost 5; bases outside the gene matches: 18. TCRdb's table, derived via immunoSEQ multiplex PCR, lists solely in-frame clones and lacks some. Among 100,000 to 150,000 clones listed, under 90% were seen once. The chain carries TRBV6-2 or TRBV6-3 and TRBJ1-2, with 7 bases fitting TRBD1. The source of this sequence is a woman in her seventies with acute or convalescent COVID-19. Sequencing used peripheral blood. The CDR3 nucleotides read TGTGCCAGCAGTTACTCTCGATTTGGACAGGTCGACAGTCTATATGGCTACACCTTC. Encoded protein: CASSYSRFGQVDSLYGYTF.